These T cell receptor beta chains were read from a single sample in a study of long-term antiretroviral therapy in people with HIV. The assay was immunoSEQ multiplex PCR, and TCRdb's table has in-frame clones only and misses some. The data contain 25,000 or so clones, 88% of them singletons. The material was unsorted PBMCs, obtained 0.5 years after starting antiretroviral therapy. All receptors derive from a woman younger than 30 with HIV. Both conserved end residues are part of each CDR3. A D gene is named only where the DNA matches it firmly. Only part of the rows carry a size: once, few, many, or a class if the clone is expanded.

abundance	d_gene	v_gene	j_gene	CDR3aa	CDR3nt
-	TRBD2	TRBV7-2	TRBJ2-7	CASSPAGAAFEQYF	TGTGCCAGCAGCCCAGCGGGGGCCGCCTTCGAGCAGTACTTC
-	TRBD2	TRBV10-3	TRBJ2-7	CAISLTLAGASEQYF	TGTGCCATCAGCCTGACTCTAGCGGGAGCTTCCGAGCAGTACTTC
-	-	TRBV27	TRBJ2-7	CASSFLGYEQYF	TGTGCCAGCAGTTTCTTGGGGTACGAGCAGTACTTC
-	-	TRBV28	TRBJ1-1	CASSPAENTEAFF	TGTGCCAGCAGTCCCGCCGAGAACACTGAAGCTTTCTTT
-	TRBD1	TRBV18	TRBJ1-5	CASSQGASSNQPQHF	TGTGCCAGCTCGCAGGGGGCATCTAGCAATCAGCCCCAGCATTTT
once	-	TRBV5-1	TRBJ2-7	CASSLPPPGEQYF	TGCGCCAGCAGCTTGCCCCCTCCGGGGGAGCAGTACTTC
-	-	TRBV19	TRBJ1-5	CASSPRGGVGNQPQHF	TGTGCCAGTAGTCCGAGAGGGGGGGTAGGCAATCAGCCCCAGCATTTT
-	TRBD2	TRBV19	TRBJ2-1	CASSPTSGGYNEQFF	TGTGCCAGTAGCCCAACTAGCGGGGGTTACAATGAGCAGTTCTTC
once	-	TRBV13	TRBJ2-2	CASSSGLLTGELFF	TGTGCCAGCAGCTCGGGACTGCTTACCGGGGAGCTGTTTTTT
-	-	TRBV11-2	TRBJ1-1	CASSATRVGDTEAFF	TGTGCCAGCAGCGCCACAAGGGTTGGCGACACTGAAGCTTTCTTT
-	-	TRBV6-9	TRBJ1-5	CASSYSLDQPQHF	TGTGCCAGCAGTTATTCCCTCGATCAGCCCCAGCATTTT
-	-	TRBV28	TRBJ1-2	CASSPGYGYTF	TGTGCCAGCAGTCCGGGATATGGCTACACCTTC
-	TRBD2	TRBV5-6	TRBJ2-5	CASSWGGETQYF	TGTGCCAGCAGCTGGGGGGGGGAGACCCAGTACTTC
-	-	TRBV4-3	TRBJ1-1	CASSQGRWGANTEAFF	TGCGCCAGCAGCCAAGGGCGCTGGGGGGCGAACACTGAAGCTTTCTTT
-	TRBD1	TRBV5-1	TRBJ2-7	CARYRGLAYEQYF	TGCGCCCGCTACAGGGGGCTCGCCTACGAGCAGTACTTC
-	TRBD2	TRBV5-1	TRBJ2-7	CASSLEGTSGKYEQYF	TGCGCCAGCAGCTTGGAGGGGACTAGCGGGAAGTACGAGCAGTACTTC
-	-	TRBV11-3	TRBJ2-5	CASSFTIGGGTQYF	TGTGCCAGCAGCTTCACTATAGGGGGGGGGACCCAGTACTTC
-	TRBD1	TRBV29-1	TRBJ2-7	CSVMGQGRPYEQYF	TGCAGCGTGATGGGACAGGGAAGGCCCTACGAGCAGTACTTC
-	TRBD2	TRBV11-2	TRBJ2-1	CASASSGTPSNEQFF	TGTGCCAGCGCTTCCAGCGGGACTCCCAGCAATGAGCAGTTCTTC
once	-	TRBV9	TRBJ2-1	CASSVSGSYNEQFF	TGTGCCAGCAGCGTTAGCGGATCCTACAATGAGCAGTTCTTC
-	-	TRBV6-5	TRBJ1-1	CASTRGRANTEAFF	TGTGCCAGTACGAGGGGCAGGGCGAACACTGAAGCTTTCTTT
-	-	TRBV4-3	TRBJ2-3	CASSQSTARTDTQYF	TGCGCCAGCAGCCAAAGTACGGCACGCACAGATACGCAGTATTTT
once	-	TRBV5-1	TRBJ2-2	CASSLDGVNTGELFF	TGCGCCAGCAGCTTGGATGGGGTGAACACCGGGGAGCTGTTTTTT
-	TRBD1	TRBV4-3	TRBJ2-6	CASSQDVPVRTGTGANVLTF	TGCGCCAGCAGCCAAGATGTCCCCGTTCGGACAGGGACTGGGGCCAACGTCCTGACTTTC
-	-	TRBV4-3	TRBJ2-7	CASSQGFQYEQYF	TGCGCCAGCAGCCAAGGTTTCCAATACGAGCAGTACTTC
-	-	TRBV15	TRBJ2-5	CATSRGGETQYF	TGTGCCACCAGCAGAGGAGGAGAGACCCAGTACTTC
few	TRBD2	TRBV5-1	TRBJ2-7	CASSPGGTRGYEQYF	TGCGCCAGCAGCCCCGGAGGGACTAGGGGGTACGAGCAGTACTTC
-	-	TRBV10-1	TRBJ1-1	CASSEHEENTEAFF	TGCGCCAGCAGTGAGCATGAGGAGAACACTGAAGCTTTCTTT
-	TRBD2	TRBV28	TRBJ2-7	CASRAGVLEQYF	TGTGCCAGCAGAGCGGGAGTTCTCGAGCAGTACTTC
-	TRBD1	TRBV5-1	TRBJ2-6	CASSFSTGDSGANVLTF	TGCGCCAGCAGCTTTAGTACAGGGGACTCTGGGGCCAACGTCCTGACTTTC
-	-	TRBV27	TRBJ2-5	CASSLGAREEETQYF	TGTGCCAGCAGTTTGGGGGCCCGGGAGGAGGAGACCCAGTACTTC
-	TRBD2	TRBV4-1	TRBJ2-1	CASSQDPGTSGSSYNEQFF	TGCGCCAGCAGCCAAGACCCCGGGACTAGCGGGAGCTCCTACAATGAGCAGTTCTTC
-	-	TRBV6-5	TRBJ2-1	CASSRYNEQFF	TGTGCCAGCAGCCGATACAATGAGCAGTTCTTC
-	-	TRBV7-3	TRBJ2-5	CASSLAGGETQYF	TGTGCCAGCAGCTTAGCTGGGGGAGAGACCCAGTACTTC
-	TRBD1	TRBV15	TRBJ1-4	CATSAYRGRIEKLFF	TGTGCCACCAGCGCTTACAGGGGTCGTATTGAAAAACTGTTTTTT
-	-	TRBV5-5	TRBJ2-2	CASSQGLEGELTGELFF	TGCGCCAGCAGCCAAGGTTTGGAGGGAGAGTTAACCGGGGAGCTGTTTTTT
-	-	TRBV11-3	TRBJ2-7	CASSLNQGPSYEQYF	TGTGCCAGCAGCTTAAACCAGGGACCATCGTACGAGCAGTACTTC
-	-	TRBV7-2	TRBJ2-7	CASSLTAVGQIYEQYF	TGTGCCAGCAGCTTAACGGCTGTAGGACAAATCTACGAGCAGTACTTC
-	TRBD2	TRBV14	TRBJ2-1	CASSQLAGVGEQFF	TGTGCCAGCAGCCAACTAGCGGGAGTGGGCGAGCAGTTCTTC
once	-	TRBV27	TRBJ2-1	CASSLKIYSYNEQFF	TGTGCCAGCAGTCTCAAGATTTACTCCTACAATGAGCAGTTCTTC
-	TRBD2	TRBV9	TRBJ2-7	CASSDARTSGAYEQYF	TGTGCCAGCAGCGATGCACGGACTAGCGGTGCCTACGAGCAGTACTTC
-	TRBD1	TRBV5-6	TRBJ2-5	CASSFWPGTGGETQYF	TGTGCCAGCAGCTTTTGGCCTGGGACAGGGGGAGAGACCCAGTACTTC